The 15 T cell receptor beta chains listed next were all sequenced from one sample in a study of cytomegalovirus exposure and HLA in healthy donors. The study ran its PCR with 60 Vbeta and 13 Jbeta primers. The assay was immunoSEQ multiplex PCR, and TCRdb's table has in-frame clones only and misses some. The data contain 150,000 to 200,000 clones, around two thirds of them singletons. The specimen sequenced was PBMCs. All receptors derive from a man aged 35-49 years in good health and CMV-seronegative.

In DNA, the CDR3 is TGTGCAAGTCGCTTAGCCCCCACATGGACACCGCTCGGAGAGACCCAGTACTTC. It specifies CASRLAPTWTPLGETQYF. This rearrangement joins TRBV12-2 to TRBJ2-5; the table gives TRBD1 as D, unverified against the DNA. TRBV12-2 is a pseudogene segment. CDR3 length equals 18 residues.

The sample holds one count of this clone. The chain joins TRBV7-6 to TRBJ2-1, with D maybe TRBD2 (5 bases). Looked up from germline, CDR1 is SGHVS and CDR2 is FNYEAQ. CDR3 length: 18 amino acids. V was shortened by 5 bases and J by 6 bases, with 26 bases between the two germline ends. The CDR3 DNA sequence: TGTGCCAGCAGCATCCGGACTTTCTTTGGGATTCCCGGCAATGAGCAGTTCTTC. This translates into CASSIRTFFGIPGNEQFF.

This chain connects TRBV15 to TRBJ2-3; D possibly corresponds to TRBD1 (6 bases). The CDR3 spans 14 residues. Deletions cut 3 bases from V and 2 bases from J, with 9 bases between. CDR1 is LNHNV and CDR2 is YYDKDF in the germline V gene (reference sequence). CDR3 in amino acids: CATSRDSYTDTQYF. In nucleotides, the CDR3 is TGTGCCACCAGCAGGGACAGTTACACAGATACGCAGTATTTT.

Here the CDR3 reads CASSLNTGQETQYF. CDR3 nucleotide sequence: TGCGCCAGCAGCCTGAATACAGGACAAGAGACCCAGTACTTC. This chain connects TRBV5-1 to TRBJ2-5, with D possibly TRBD1 on 5 matching bases. The germline V gene has CDR1 SGHRS and CDR2 YFSETQ. Trimming pared 4 bases from V and 2 bases from J, leaving 12 bases between. This CDR3 region has 14 residues.

The rearrangement uses TRBV28 and TRBJ2-2; 8 nucleotides match TRBD1. Germline loops: CDR1 MDHEN, CDR2 SYDVKM. There are 16 residues in the CDR3. The V gene end was trimmed by 8 bases and the J gene end by 1 base; junction bases not matched to a gene: 9. The CDR3 nucleotides read TGTGCCAGCCGCACCCGGACAGGGAGGAACACCGGGGAGCTGTTTTTT. Protein product: CASRTRTGRNTGELFF.

CDR3 in amino acids: CASTSRGPDTQYF. For the CDR3, the DNA is TGTGCCAGCACCAGCCGCGGCCCAGATACGCAGTATTTT. This chain joins TRBV6-1 and TRBJ2-3, with D unclear. Between the trimmed V and J ends, which lost 7 bases and 4 bases, there was a span of 12 bases. This CDR3 spans 13 amino acids. From germline, CDR1 is MNHNS and CDR2 SASEGT.

The chain combines TRBV14 with TRBJ1-1, with TRBD1 as a possible D gene (6 bases). Looked up from germline, CDR1 is SGHDN and CDR2 is FVKESK. V was cut by 1 base and J by 4 bases, with 13 bases left in between. This CDR3 region has 15 residues. The CDR3 loop is CASSQAGALATEAFF. The DNA of the CDR3 is TGTGCCAGCAGCCAAGCAGGGGCCTTGGCCACTGAAGCTTTCTTT.

The chain employs TRBV30 and TRBJ2-7; possibly TRBD1 for D (6 bases). The CDR3 totals 17 residues. V shed 4 bases and J shed 0 bases, with 22 bases lying between them. Germline CDR1 GTSNPN, CDR2 SVGIG (reference sequence). CDR3 amino acids: CAWTPRGGGRASYEQYF. The CDR3 DNA reads TGTGCCTGGACCCCACGGGGTGGGGGCAGGGCCTCCTACGAGCAGTACTTC. Full variable domain (missing parts from reference TRBV30 and TRBJ2-7): SQTIHQWPATLVQPVGSPLSLECTVEGTSNPNLYWYRQAAGRGLQLLFYSVGIGQISSEVPQNLSASRPQDRQFILSSKKLLLSDSGFYLCAWTPRGGGRASYEQYFGPGTRLTVT.

The chain couples TRBV7-2 to TRBJ2-7; D not certain. The CDR3 is made up of 15 amino acids. The V and J ends lost 2 bases and 5 bases respectively, with 16 bases between them. The V gene's germline CDR1 is SGHTA and CDR2 FQGNSA. In DNA form, the CDR3 reads TGTGCCAGCAGCTTATCCGACTCCATGGCCCACGAGCAGTACTTC. Translating gives CASSLSDSMAHEQYF.

CDR3 in amino acids: CASSEVLAGGSDTQYF. CDR3 nucleotide sequence: TGTGCCAGCAGTGAAGTATTAGCGGGGGGATCAGATACGCAGTATTTT. The chain has TRBV6-1 and TRBJ2-3; TRBD2 aligns across 10 bases. Germline V CDR1 and CDR2: MNHNS, SASEGT. With V trimmed by 1 base and J by 4 bases, 5 bases remained unmatched. CDR3 size: 16 residues.

This chain uses TRBV5-6 with TRBJ1-3; no definite D call. Looked up from germline, CDR1 is SGHDT and CDR2 is YYEEEE. Trimming shortened V by 1 base and J by 3 bases, and 17 bases separated the two germline ends. This CDR3 comprises 17 residues. CDR3 nucleotides: TGTGCCAGCAGCTTGAGGCCGACTCCAAATCTTGGAAACACCATATATTTT. Protein product: CASSLRPTPNLGNTIYF.

The chain couples TRBV7-9 to TRBJ2-1, with 7 bases that match TRBD2. The germline V gene has CDR1 SEHNR and CDR2 FQNEAQ (reference sequence). The CDR3 contains 14 residues. The V segment lost 5 bases and the J segment 4 bases; nucleotides outside the gene matches: 5. CDR3 region: CASSPSGGYNEQFF. For the CDR3, the DNA is TGTGCCAGCAGCCCCTCCGGGGGGTACAATGAGCAGTTCTTC.

This clone has a handful of counts. The V gene is TRBV7-2, the J gene TRBJ2-1, with D possibly matching TRBD1 (5 bases). The CDR3 is 16 amino acids. Germline CDR1 and CDR2: SGHTA and FQGNSA. Trimming took 1 base from V and 0 from J, leaving 10 bases between them. The CDR3 bases are TGTGCCAGCAGCTTAGTAGCAGGGTCCTCCTACAATGAGCAGTTCTTC. This gives the protein CASSLVAGSSYNEQFF.

This clone has only a few counts. The CDR3 reads CASSPTDQPQHF. The DNA for the CDR3 is TGTGCCAGCAGCCCGACAGATCAGCCCCAGCATTTT. The chain combines TRBV7-9 with TRBJ1-5; D might be TRBD1 (5 bases). Deletions cut 5 bases from V and 5 bases from J, with 7 bases between. CDR3 length: 12 residues. The germline gives CDR1 SEHNR, CDR2 FQNEAQ (reference sequence).

This clone was seen a handful of times. This chain connects TRBV30 to TRBJ1-2, with a possible D match to TRBD1 (6 bases). The V end was cut by 2 bases, the J end by 0 bases, with 13 bases between. Looked up from germline, CDR1 is GTSNPN and CDR2 is SVGIG (reference sequence). This CDR3 is built from 15 residues. This chain's CDR3 is CAWSRQETSNYGYTF. The CDR3 bases are TGTGCCTGGAGTCGACAGGAGACGTCTAACTATGGCTACACCTTC. The whole variable domain, filled in from reference TRBV30 and TRBJ1-2, reads SQTIHQWPATLVQPVGSPLSLECTVEGTSNPNLYWYRQAAGRGLQLLFYSVGIGQISSEVPQNLSASRPQDRQFILSSKKLLLSDSGFYLCAWSRQETSNYGYTFGSGTRLTVV.